The 29 T cell receptor beta chains reported below all come from one sample, sequenced in a study of CD8 T cells in Susac syndrome. RNA, at roughly 0.5 to 1 ug, was reverse transcribed with random hexamers. TCRdb recomputed calls from the immunoSEQ multiplex PCR reads with MiXCR, one row per CDR3 protein. The profile shows some 99,000 distinct CDR3 sequences, about 93% of them singletons. The sequencing input was CD4+ T cells from PBMCs. These receptors were collected from a human donor with Susac syndrome.

This chain uses TRBV10-3 with TRBJ2-3; 7 positions agree with TRBD1. The CDR3 covers 15 residues. The junction had 5 bases not matched to a gene; V was cut back by 3 bases and J by 2 bases. Germline-derived CDR1 and CDR2 are ENHRY and SYGVKD. CDR3 DNA: TGTGCCATCAGTGAATCCGGGACAGACACAGATACGCAGTATTTT. This sequence encodes CAISESGTDTDTQYF.

This chain uses TRBV4-2 with TRBJ2-7; D possibly corresponds to TRBD2 (6 bases). V lost 0 bases, J lost 1 base, and 16 bases lay in between. Germline CDR1 is LGHNA and CDR2 is YNFKEQ. This CDR3 has 17 residues. CDR3 region: CASSQDLGLARSYEQYF. CDR3 coding DNA: TGTGCCAGCAGCCAAGATCTGGGACTGGCAAGATCCTACGAGCAGTACTTC.

The J gene is TRBJ1-1, the V gene TRBV5-1, with D unclear. CDR3 length: 13 residues. The germline gives CDR1 SGHRS, CDR2 YFSETQ. The V and J ends lost 7 bases and 6 bases respectively, with 16 bases between them. As DNA, the CDR3 is TGCGCCAGCGCTACTTCTCCGATGGCTGAAGCTTTCTTT. Translated: CASATSPMAEAFF.

J is TRBJ1-6 and V is TRBV6-5; D unresolved. Trimming removed 2 bases at V and 8 bases at J, with 10 bases between. The CDR3 spans 14 residues. CDR1 is MNHEY, CDR2 SVGAGI, per germline. The CDR3 DNA follows: TGTGCCAGCAGTTACGATAGAGATGATTCACCCCTCCACTTT. Translated: CASSYDRDDSPLHF.

V and J are TRBV12-3 or TRBV12-4 and TRBJ1-2; D gene uncertain. Trimming shortened V by 6 bases and J by 7 bases, and 18 bases separated the two germline ends. The CDR3 is made up of 14 amino acids. The CDR3 loop reads CASRRFGGKGGYTF. The CDR3 DNA sequence: TGTGCCAGCAGACGATTCGGAGGGAAGGGTGGCTACACCTTC.

The chain has TRBV30 and TRBJ1-1; D unresolved. Trimming cost V 4 bases and J 2 bases, with 11 bases left between them. The CDR3 is 13 amino acids. Germline V gene sequence: CDR1 GTSNPN, CDR2 SVGIG (reference sequence). The CDR3 region is CAWTPGFNTEAFF. The CDR3, as DNA: TGTGCCTGGACCCCCGGGTTCAACACTGAAGCTTTCTTT.

The chain is built from TRBV6-6 and TRBJ2-3, with 13 bases fitting TRBD2. The V gene end was trimmed by 8 bases and the J gene end by 0 bases; junction bases not matched to a gene: 2. In germline, CDR1 is MNHNY, CDR2 SVGAGI (reference sequence). The CDR3 runs 15 residues. The CDR3 sequence is CASRTSGGSTDTQYF. The DNA of the CDR3 is TGTGCCAGCCGGACTAGCGGGGGTAGCACAGATACGCAGTATTTT.

This clonotype was detected only once. This chain links TRBV7-6 with TRBJ2-5; D uncertain. Germline assignment: CDR1 SGHVS and CDR2 FNYEAQ. V lost 4 bases and J lost 2, with 11 bases in between. The CDR3 totals 14 residues. CDR3 sequence (DNA): TGTGCCAGCAGCTCCTGGGGTGCGCAAGAGACCCAGTACTTC. This translates into CASSSWGAQETQYF.

The V call is TRBV5-1, the J call TRBJ1-1, with 10 bases lining up with TRBD1. This CDR3 is built from 16 residues. Trimming removed 1 base from V and 5 bases from J; junction bases left unmatched: 8. CDR1 and CDR2 (germline): SGHRS, YFSETQ. CDR3 in DNA: TGCGCCAGCAGCTTGAGGACAGGGGGAGGCCAGACTGAAGCTTTCTTT. It is translated as CASSLRTGGGQTEAFF.

The CDR3 nucleotides are TGTGCCAGCAGCCCCCAGGTGGGGAGGCGAGAGCAGTTCTTC. Protein product: CASSPQVGRREQFF. The rearrangement joins TRBV9 to TRBJ2-1, with D perhaps matching TRBD2 (6 bases). The germline gives CDR1 SGDLS, CDR2 YYNGEE. The V and J ends lost 4 bases and 10 bases respectively, with 18 bases between them. The length of the CDR3 is 14 residues.

The chain has TRBV6-6 and TRBJ1-6, with no clear D. Trimming left V 10 bases short and J 4 bases short, with 11 bases between. Germline V gives CDR1 MNHNY, CDR2 SVGAGI (reference sequence). This CDR3 spans 13 amino acids. The CDR3 sequence is CATQRVYNSPLHF. DNA of the CDR3: TGTGCCACCCAAAGGGTTTATAATTCACCCCTCCACTTT.

The chain is built from TRBV3-1 and TRBJ1-5; 7 bases fit TRBD1. V lost 4 bases to trimming and J lost 4 bases; unmatched junction nucleotides: 7. From germline, CDR1 is LGHDT and CDR2 YNNKEL (reference sequence). CDR3 length: 15 residues. The CDR3 sequence is CASSRGTEPNQPQHF. The CDR3 nucleotides are TGTGCCAGCAGCCGAGGGACAGAACCTAATCAGCCCCAGCATTTT.

V usage is TRBV15 and J usage is TRBJ2-6, with 8 bases that match TRBD1. Germline lookup yields CDR1 LNHNV and CDR2 YYDKDF (reference sequence). Losses at the gene ends were 2 bases for V and 4 bases for J; bases not matched to a gene: 4. The CDR3 covers 16 residues. The CDR3 spells CATSRQGASGANVLTF. CDR3 coding DNA: TGTGCCACCAGCAGACAGGGGGCTTCGGGGGCCAACGTCCTGACTTTC.

The CDR3 nucleotides are TGTGCCAGCAGTGATAGGAGCGGCTCCTACGAGCAGTACTTC. As protein: CASSDRSGSYEQYF. The chain employs TRBV2 and TRBJ2-7; D might be TRBD2 (5 bases). The CDR3 is 14 amino acids. CDR1 is SNHLY and CDR2 is FYNNEI in the germline V gene. Trimming shortened V by 3 bases and J by 0 bases, and 9 bases separated the two germline ends.

The V call is TRBV20-1, the J call TRBJ2-2; D unclear. V was shortened by 5 bases and J by 5 bases, with 21 bases between the two germline ends. The CDR3 is 16 residues long. Germline V gene data show CDR1 as DFQATT and CDR2 as SNEGSKA (reference sequence). The CDR3 coding sequence is TGCAGTGCTGCTCCTCTGGTGCGACAAGCAACCGGGGAGCTGTTTTTT. As protein: CSAAPLVRQATGELFF.

J is TRBJ2-2 and V is TRBV24-1; D is uncertain. Germline V gives CDR1 KGHDR, CDR2 SFDVKD. Trimming took off 7 bases at V and 1 base at J, with 6 bases between the two ends. The CDR3 runs 13 residues. CDR3 loop: CATRQRNTGELFF. DNA of the CDR3: TGTGCCACCAGACAGAGGAACACCGGGGAGCTGTTTTTT.

The chain employs TRBV5-5 and TRBJ2-4; D remains ambiguous. The CDR3 contains 14 residues. Trimming stripped 6 bases from V and 1 base from J, with 11 bases between. Looked up from germline, CDR1 is SGHKS and CDR2 is YYEKEE (reference sequence). CDR3 in DNA: TGTGCCAGCATCCCATCGGGTGCCAAAAACATTCAGTACTTC. It codes for CASIPSGAKNIQYF.

The CDR3 here is CAFSRDTAYEQYF. The CDR3 DNA is TGTGCCTTCTCCCGGGACACAGCCTACGAGCAGTACTTC. The V gene is TRBV30, the J gene TRBJ2-7; a possible D gene is TRBD1 (6 bases). The germline V gene encodes CDR1 GTSNPN and CDR2 SVGIG (reference sequence). CDR3 length: 13 residues. The ends were cut back, 7 bases at V and 2 bases at J, with 15 bases in the middle.

The chain joins TRBV20-1 to TRBJ2-2; D assignment may be TRBD1 or TRBD2 (5 bases each). This CDR3 is built from 12 residues. Trimming removed 1 base from V and 5 bases from J, with 5 bases in between. Germline-derived CDR1 and CDR2 are DFQATT and SNEGSKA (reference sequence). The CDR3 spells CSARGGTGELFF. CDR3 coding DNA: TGCAGTGCTAGAGGGGGGACCGGGGAGCTGTTTTTT.

The chain recombines TRBV10-3 with TRBJ2-1; unclear D gene. The CDR3 spans 15 residues. Germline loops: CDR1 ENHRY, CDR2 SYGVKD. Trimming took 3 bases from V and 5 from J, leaving 14 bases between them. CDR3 region: CAISDRTPADNEQFF. Written as DNA, the CDR3 is TGTGCCATCAGTGACCGGACCCCGGCCGACAATGAGCAGTTCTTC.

V gene TRBV20-1 combines with J gene TRBJ1-1, with a tentative D call TRBD1 (6 bases). Germline V gives CDR1 DFQATT, CDR2 SNEGSKA (reference sequence). This CDR3 is 13 amino acids long. Trimming took 6 bases from V and 1 from J, leaving 12 bases between them. The CDR3: CSASGEWNTEAFF. CDR3 coding DNA: TGCAGTGCCTCAGGGGAATGGAACACTGAAGCTTTCTTT.

This chain joins TRBV27 and TRBJ1-4; D perhaps matches TRBD1 (6 bases). The CDR3 has 14 amino acids. Trimming removed 5 bases at V and 6 bases at J, with 13 bases between. CDR1 and CDR2 (germline): MNHEY, SMNVEV (reference sequence). The CDR3 DNA follows: TGTGCCAGCAGTCCCCTGGGGGCGGATGAAAAACTGTTTTTT. It yields the protein CASSPLGADEKLFF.

The chain recombines TRBV5-4 with TRBJ2-7, with 9 bases identical to TRBD1. Trimming cost V 3 bases and J 3 bases; bases outside gene matches: 4. CDR1 SGHNT and CDR2 YYREEE come from the germline V gene (reference sequence). The CDR3 extends over 14 amino acids. This CDR3 is CASSSRTGDYEQYF. The CDR3 nucleotides are TGTGCCAGCAGCTCTCGGACAGGGGACTACGAGCAGTACTTC.

The chain links TRBV14 to TRBJ2-5, with D uncertain. In germline, CDR1 is SGHDN, CDR2 FVKESK. The CDR3 has 14 residues. V was pared by 1 base and J by 7 bases, with 13 bases between. The CDR3 loop reads CASSQALPRGTQYF. The CDR3, as DNA: TGTGCCAGCAGCCAAGCACTACCGAGAGGGACCCAGTACTTC.

This sequence joins TRBV29-1 and TRBJ1-2; no firm D call. The CDR3 totals 9 residues. Looked up from germline, CDR1 is SQVTM and CDR2 is ANQGSEA. Between the trimmed V and J ends, which lost 5 bases and 6 bases, there was a span of 4 bases. DNA for the CDR3: TGCAGCGTTTCAGATGGCTACACCTTC. Translation gives CSVSDGYTF.

The chain recombines TRBV4-1 with TRBJ1-2, with 11 bases identical to TRBD1. The CDR3 spans 14 residues. After removal of 4 bases from V and 8 bases from J, the junction contained 6 bases not matched to a gene. Germline values: CDR1 MGHRA, CDR2 YSYEKL. DNA for the CDR3: TGCGCCAGCAGCCCACCGGGACAGGGGGACGGCTACACCTTC. Its protein product is CASSPPGQGDGYTF.

The chain uses TRBV29-1 and TRBJ2-1, with D perhaps TRBD2 (6 bases). There are 17 residues in the CDR3. The V end lost 2 bases, the J end lost 0 bases, and 17 bases lay between the germline ends. The germline V gene encodes CDR1 SQVTM and CDR2 ANQGSEA. The CDR3 loop is CSVEKGVGGDSYNEQFF. CDR3 bases: TGCAGCGTTGAAAAAGGAGTGGGAGGAGACTCCTACAATGAGCAGTTCTTC.

In its sample, this clonotype was seen a few times. The chain is built from TRBV7-3 and TRBJ1-2; D call uncertain. CDR3 length equals 12 residues. The ends were cut back, 3 bases at V and 4 bases at J, with 6 bases in the middle. CDR1 and CDR2 from the germline V gene are SGHTA and FQGTGA. CDR3 region: CASSLGFYGYTF. In DNA, the CDR3 is TGTGCCAGCAGCTTGGGCTTCTATGGCTACACCTTC. The variable domain in full, with the rest retrieved from reference TRBV7-3 and TRBJ1-2, is GAGVSQTPSNKVTEKGKYVELRCDPISGHTALYWYRQSLGQGPEFLIYFQGTGAADDSGLPNDRFFAVRPEGSVSTLKIQRTERGDSAVYLCASSLGFYGYTFGSGTRLTVV.

This sequence joins TRBV5-1 and TRBJ1-6, with D possibly matching TRBD1 (5 bases). The V gene's germline CDR1 is SGHRS and CDR2 YFSETQ. Trimming removed 1 base from V and 3 bases from J, with 11 bases in between. This CDR3 comprises 16 residues. This chain's CDR3 is CASSLRGVSYNSPLHF. DNA of the CDR3: TGCGCCAGCAGCTTGAGAGGGGTCAGCTATAATTCACCCCTCCACTTT.